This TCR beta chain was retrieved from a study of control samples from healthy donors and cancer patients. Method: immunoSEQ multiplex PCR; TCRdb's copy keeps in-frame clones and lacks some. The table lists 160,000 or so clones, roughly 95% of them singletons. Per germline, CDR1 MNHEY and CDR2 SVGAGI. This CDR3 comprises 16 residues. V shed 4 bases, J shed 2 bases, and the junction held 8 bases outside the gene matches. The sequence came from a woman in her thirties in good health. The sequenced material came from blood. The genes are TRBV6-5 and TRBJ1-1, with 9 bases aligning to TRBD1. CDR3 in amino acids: CASSSLLTGGNTEAFF. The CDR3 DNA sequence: TGTGCCAGCAGTTCACTGCTGACAGGGGGTAACACTGAAGCTTTCTTT.